These 24 T cell receptor beta chains originate from one sample sequenced in a study of shared T cell receptors in the human thymus. Data came from immunoSEQ multiplex PCR; TCRdb stores just in-frame clones and leaves some out. The profile shows about 710,000 clones, more than 70% of them singletons. This sample also appeared in a second study, on human thymus T cells.

Sample: thymocytes. The receptors were sampled from a boy under two years old with a congenital heart defect.

The chain employs TRBV11-2 and TRBJ2-5, with 8 bases matching TRBD1. Germline-derived CDR1 and CDR2 are SGHAT and FQNNGV. CDR3 length: 13 residues. J was trimmed by 11 bases and V by 5 bases; bases with no gene match: 10. The CDR3 spells CASSTRTGLNQYF. The CDR3 DNA follows: TGTGCCAGCAGCACCCGGACAGGGCTAAATCAGTACTTC.

The chain recombines TRBV21-1 with TRBJ2-7; TRBD1 reflects the table's D call only, with no check against the DNA. TRBV21-1 is termed a pseudogene. The CDR3 is 16 residues long. For the CDR3, the DNA is TGTGCCAGCAGCAAAGAGCGAGGCAGGGATGAATACGAGCAGTACTTC. It codes for CASSKERGRDEYEQYF.

The chain has TRBV28 and TRBJ1-1; D perhaps matches TRBD1 (6 bases). The CDR3 has 13 residues. V was shortened by 3 bases and J by 7 bases, with 12 bases between the two germline ends. Per germline, CDR1 MDHEN and CDR2 SYDVKM. CDR3 sequence reads: CASSLRGIIEAFF. The DNA of the CDR3 is TGTGCCAGCAGTTTGAGGGGGATAATTGAAGCTTTCTTT.

V usage is TRBV9 and J usage is TRBJ1-2; 8 bases align to TRBD1. V shed 3 bases, J shed 1 base, and the junction held 5 bases outside the gene matches. CDR1 and CDR2 from the germline V gene are SGDLS and YYNGEE. CDR3 size: 15 residues. CDR3 bases: TGTGCCAGCAGCGAGACAGGGGTAAATAACTATGGCTACACCTTC. It is translated as CASSETGVNNYGYTF.

This clone showed up just once. The chain joins TRBV5-1 to TRBJ1-2; 7 nucleotides agree with TRBD1. This CDR3 is built from 14 residues. With 3 bases clipped from V and 5 bases from J, the junction kept 7 bases outside the gene matches. In germline, CDR1 is SGHRS, CDR2 YFSETQ. CDR3 in DNA: TGCGCCAGCAGCTCCGGAGGACAGGAATATGGCTACACCTTC. This translates into CASSSGGQEYGYTF.

The chain combines TRBV7-2 with TRBJ2-7, with 7 bases fitting TRBD1. This CDR3 region has 17 residues. CDR1 is SGHTA and CDR2 is FQGNSA in the germline V gene. After removal of 4 bases from V and 2 bases from J, the junction contained 14 bases not matched to a gene. For the CDR3, the DNA is TGTGCCAGCAGCTCCGGACAGGTACCCACGACAGCCTACGAGCAGTACTTC. This sequence encodes CASSSGQVPTTAYEQYF.

To note about this clone: The junction and the germline gene differ at one end; a read error may be behind it. The same CDR3 is also encoded by other DNA sequences in this sample. The chain employs TRBV7-2 and TRBJ1-6; unclear D gene. This CDR3 has 15 residues. CDR1 and CDR2 from the germline V gene are SGHTA and FQGNSA. CDR3 amino acids: CASSSPRRDNSPLHF. The CDR3, as DNA: TGTGCCAGCAGCTCGCCTCGACGGGATAATTCCCCCCTCCACTTT.

This clone was detected a few times. The chain is built from TRBV7-2 and TRBJ1-4; D gene ambiguous. Germline values: CDR1 SGHTA, CDR2 FQGNSA. V was trimmed by 2 bases and J by 4 bases, leaving 14 bases between them. This CDR3 region has 16 residues. The CDR3, as DNA: TGTGCCAGCAGCTTATTTAACAGCGGCCATAATGAAAAACTGTTTTTT. This sequence encodes CASSLFNSGHNEKLFF. Full variable domain (missing parts from reference TRBV7-2 and TRBJ1-4): GAGVSQSPSNKVTEKGKDVELRCDPISGHTALYWYRQSLGQGLEFLIYFQGNSAPDKSGLPSDRFSAERTGGSVSTLTIQRTQQEDSAVYLCASSLFNSGHNEKLFFGSGTQLSVL.

The V and J genes are TRBV15 and TRBJ2-7, with 7 bases aligning to TRBD1. V shed 4 bases, J shed 0 bases, and the junction held 3 bases outside the gene matches. Per the germline V gene, CDR1 is LNHNV and CDR2 is YYDKDF (reference sequence). This CDR3 spans 14 amino acids. The CDR3 DNA reads TGTGCCACCAGCAATGGACAGGCCTCCTACGAGCAGTACTTC. Translation: CATSNGQASYEQYF.

The chain has TRBV6-5 and TRBJ2-2; 9 bases line up with TRBD1. The CDR3 is made up of 15 amino acids. Trimming removed 2 bases from V and 3 bases from J; junction bases left unmatched: 1. In germline, CDR1 is MNHEY, CDR2 SVGAGI. This chain's CDR3 is CASSYRTGDTGELFF. The CDR3 DNA follows: TGTGCCAGCAGTTACAGGACAGGGGACACCGGGGAGCTGTTTTTT.

V usage is TRBV4-3 and J usage is TRBJ1-6; D gene uncertain. V was trimmed by 1 base and J by 6 bases, leaving 13 bases between them. CDR1 and CDR2 from the germline V gene are LGHNA and YSLEER. The CDR3 is 16 amino acids. This CDR3 reads CASSQVRGMSNSPLHF. The CDR3 DNA reads as TGCGCCAGCAGCCAAGTGCGGGGAATGAGTAATTCACCCCTCCACTTT.

The chain is built from TRBV5-4 and TRBJ2-4; the D is unclear. CDR3 length: 15 amino acids. Germline loops: CDR1 SGHNT, CDR2 YYREEE (reference sequence). The V end was cut by 2 bases, the J end by 0 bases, with 9 bases between. The CDR3: CASSLFPLAKNIQYF. In DNA form, the CDR3 reads TGTGCCAGCAGCTTATTTCCTTTAGCCAAAAACATTCAGTACTTC.

V usage is TRBV27 and J usage is TRBJ2-2; 9 bases match TRBD1. Germline CDR1 is MNHEY and CDR2 is SMNVEV (reference sequence). Trimming took 6 bases from V and 6 from J; bases not matched to a gene: 8. The CDR3 extends over 15 amino acids. In nucleotides, the CDR3 is TGTGCCAGCAGACCCACAGGGGGCTCGGCCGGGGAGCTGTTTTTT. This encodes CASRPTGGSAGELFF.

The chain joins TRBV28 to TRBJ1-5; possibly TRBD1 for D (6 bases). The CDR3 is 16 residues long. Per germline, CDR1 MDHEN and CDR2 SYDVKM. Trimming pared 0 bases from V and 3 bases from J, leaving 12 bases between. This CDR3 reads CASSLWGGQFNQPQHF. CDR3 nucleotide sequence: TGTGCCAGCAGTTTATGGGGCGGACAGTTCAATCAGCCCCAGCATTTT. Variable domain in full (rest from reference TRBV28 and TRBJ1-5): DVKVTQSSRYLVKRTGEKVFLECVQDMDHENMFWYRQDPGLGLRLIYFSYDVKMKEKGDIPEGYSVSREKKERFSLILESASTNQTSMYLCASSLWGGQFNQPQHFGDGTRLSIL.

This rearrangement joins TRBV6-5 to TRBJ2-1; maybe TRBD1 (6 bases). Germline V gene lookup returns CDR1 MNHEY and CDR2 SVGAGI. V was shortened by 6 bases and J by 4 bases, with 13 bases between the two germline ends. The CDR3 contains 14 residues. CDR3 loop: CASRGGFPYNEQFF. CDR3 coding DNA: TGTGCCAGCAGAGGGGGTTTCCCTTACAATGAGCAGTTCTTC.

This chain joins TRBV6-5 and TRBJ2-4; TRBD2 might be the D (7 bases). V shed 2 bases and J shed 1 base, with 9 bases lying between them. Germline values: CDR1 MNHEY, CDR2 SVGAGI. The CDR3 runs to 15 residues. CDR3: CASSYGGAAKNIQYF. The CDR3 DNA reads TGTGCCAGCAGTTACGGGGGGGCGGCCAAAAACATTCAGTACTTC.

The chain employs TRBV29-1 and TRBJ2-7, with a possible D match to TRBD1 (6 bases). There are 13 residues in the CDR3. Trimming took off 7 bases at V and 2 bases at J, with 15 bases between the two ends. In germline, CDR1 is SQVTM, CDR2 ANQGSEA. CDR3: CSALDRITYEQYF. CDR3 bases: TGCAGCGCCTTAGACAGGATAACCTACGAGCAGTACTTC.

This chain uses TRBV5-6 with TRBJ2-7, with TRBD2 matching 12 bases. Trimming took 4 bases from V and 7 from J; bases not matched to a gene: 6. Germline assignment: CDR1 SGHDT and CDR2 YYEEEE. This CDR3 contains 14 residues. As DNA, the CDR3 is TGTGCCAGCAGCGGACTAGCGGGACCAGGGGAGCAGTACTTC. Translation gives CASSGLAGPGEQYF.

This rearrangement joins TRBV14 to TRBJ2-1; TRBD2 aligns across 10 bases. There are 16 residues in the CDR3. CDR1 and CDR2 from the germline V gene are SGHDN and FVKESK. J gave up 5 bases and V 4 bases, and 8 bases lay outside the gene matches. This chain's CDR3 is CASSPTSGYIDNEQFF. The CDR3, as DNA: TGTGCCAGCAGCCCGACTAGCGGGTACATTGACAATGAGCAGTTCTTC.

In nucleotides, the CDR3 is TGTGCCAGCAGTTTCTTACGACTAGAGGGACTAGCGGGGTCCTCCTACGAGCAGTACTTC. Translated: CASSFLRLEGLAGSSYEQYF. The chain recombines TRBV28 with TRBJ2-7; 13 positions agree with TRBD2. V lost 3 bases, J lost 0 bases, and 14 bases stayed unmatched. The CDR3 is 20 amino acids. In germline, CDR1 is MDHEN, CDR2 SYDVKM. Using reference TRBV28 and TRBJ2-7 for the parts outside the CDR3, the full variable domain is DVKVTQSSRYLVKRTGEKVFLECVQDMDHENMFWYRQDPGLGLRLIYFSYDVKMKEKGDIPEGYSVSREKKERFSLILESASTNQTSMYLCASSFLRLEGLAGSSYEQYFGPGTRLTVT.

V is TRBV9 and J is TRBJ2-2; 8 bases align to TRBD1. The CDR3 loop spans 19 amino acids. Per germline, CDR1 SGDLS and CDR2 YYNGEE. V lost 2 bases and J lost 3; bases outside the gene matches: 15. CDR3 region: CASSVDRGRARGDTGELFF. The CDR3 DNA follows: TGTGCCAGCAGCGTTGACAGGGGTAGGGCTAGAGGGGACACCGGGGAGCTGTTTTTT.

Only one count was recorded for this clone. This chain links TRBV27 with TRBJ2-5; tentative D call: TRBD1 (5 bases). This CDR3 comprises 16 residues. Germline V gives CDR1 MNHEY, CDR2 SMNVEV (reference sequence). The V end lost 7 bases, the J end lost 1 base, and 19 bases lay between the germline ends. This CDR3 is CASKPDGAQPQETQYF. The CDR3 DNA is TGTGCCAGCAAACCTGATGGGGCCCAACCCCAAGAGACCCAGTACTTC.

CDR3 sequence reads: CASSDSAPRTGGYYGYTF. The CDR3 region has the DNA TGTGCCAGCAGTGACTCCGCACCAAGGACAGGGGGATACTATGGCTACACCTTC. This chain connects TRBV6-4 to TRBJ1-2; 10 nucleotides align to TRBD1. CDR3 size: 18 residues. Germline V gene data show CDR1 as MRHNA and CDR2 as SNTAGT. J gave up 3 bases and V 0 bases, and 10 bases lay outside the gene matches.

This clone was seen only once. The V gene is TRBV4-1, the J gene TRBJ2-5; D is perhaps TRBD2 (7 bases). Trimming removed 1 base from V and 1 base from J, with 13 bases in between. The germline CDR1 and CDR2 sequences are MGHRA and YSYEKL. This CDR3 comprises 16 residues. The CDR3 nucleotides are TGCGCCAGCAGCCAAGTGGGGGGGGGCCCCCAAGAGACCCAGTACTTC. This encodes CASSQVGGGPQETQYF.